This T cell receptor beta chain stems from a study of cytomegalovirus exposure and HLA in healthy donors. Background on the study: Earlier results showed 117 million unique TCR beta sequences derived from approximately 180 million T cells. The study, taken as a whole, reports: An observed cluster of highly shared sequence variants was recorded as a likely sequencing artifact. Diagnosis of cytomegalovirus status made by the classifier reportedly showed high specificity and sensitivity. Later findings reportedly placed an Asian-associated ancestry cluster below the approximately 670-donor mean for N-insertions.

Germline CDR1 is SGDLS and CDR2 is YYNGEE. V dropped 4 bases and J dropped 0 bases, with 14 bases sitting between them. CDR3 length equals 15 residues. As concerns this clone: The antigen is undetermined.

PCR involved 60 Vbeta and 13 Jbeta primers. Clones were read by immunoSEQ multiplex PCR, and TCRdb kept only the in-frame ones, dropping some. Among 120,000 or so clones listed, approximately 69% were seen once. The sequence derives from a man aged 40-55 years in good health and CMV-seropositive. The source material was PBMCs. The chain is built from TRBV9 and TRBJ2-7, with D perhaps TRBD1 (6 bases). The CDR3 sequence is CASSFSPDSSYEQYF. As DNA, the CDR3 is TGTGCCAGCAGCTTTTCCCCGGACAGCTCCTACGAGCAGTACTTC.